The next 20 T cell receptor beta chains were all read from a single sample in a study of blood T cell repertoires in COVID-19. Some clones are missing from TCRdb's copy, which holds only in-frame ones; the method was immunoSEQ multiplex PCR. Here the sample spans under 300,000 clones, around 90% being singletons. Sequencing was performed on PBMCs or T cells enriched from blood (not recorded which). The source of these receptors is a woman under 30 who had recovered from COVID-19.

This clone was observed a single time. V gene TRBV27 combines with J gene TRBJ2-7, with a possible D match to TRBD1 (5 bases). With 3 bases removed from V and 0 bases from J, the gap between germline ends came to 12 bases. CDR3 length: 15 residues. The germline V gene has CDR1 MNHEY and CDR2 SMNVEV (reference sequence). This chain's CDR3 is CASSFYRGGSYEQYF. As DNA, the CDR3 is TGTGCCAGCAGTTTTTATAGGGGTGGCTCCTACGAGCAGTACTTC.

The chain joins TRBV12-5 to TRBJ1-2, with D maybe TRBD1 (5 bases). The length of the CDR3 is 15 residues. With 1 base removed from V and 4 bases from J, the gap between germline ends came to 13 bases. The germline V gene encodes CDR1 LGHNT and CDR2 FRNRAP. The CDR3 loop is CASGLAQAWVYGYTF. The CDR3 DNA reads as TGTGCTAGTGGTTTGGCACAGGCATGGGTCTATGGCTACACCTTC. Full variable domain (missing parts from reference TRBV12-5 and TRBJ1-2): DARVTQTPRHKVTEMGQEVTMRCQPILGHNTVFWYRQTMMQGLELLAYFRNRAPLDDSGMPKDRFSAEMPDATLATLKIQPSEPRDSAVYFCASGLAQAWVYGYTFGSGTRLTVV.

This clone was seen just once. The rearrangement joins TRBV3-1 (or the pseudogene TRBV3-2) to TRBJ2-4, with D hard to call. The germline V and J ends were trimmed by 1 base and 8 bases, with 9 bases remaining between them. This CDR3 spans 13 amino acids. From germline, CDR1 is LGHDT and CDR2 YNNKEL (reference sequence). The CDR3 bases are TGTGCCAGCAGCCAAGTGCCGGGTTACATTCAGTACTTC. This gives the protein CASSQVPGYIQYF.

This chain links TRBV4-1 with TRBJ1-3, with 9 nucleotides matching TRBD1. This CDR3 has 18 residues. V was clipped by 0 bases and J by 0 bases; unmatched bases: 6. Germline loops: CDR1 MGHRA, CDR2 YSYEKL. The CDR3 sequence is CASSQDRDRAHSGNTIYF. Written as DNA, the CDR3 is TGCGCCAGCAGCCAAGATCGGGACAGGGCCCACTCTGGAAACACCATATATTTT.

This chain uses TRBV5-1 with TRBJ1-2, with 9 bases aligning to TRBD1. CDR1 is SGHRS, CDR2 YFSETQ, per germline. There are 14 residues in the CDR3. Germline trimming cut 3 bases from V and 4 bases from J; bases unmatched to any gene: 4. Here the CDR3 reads CASSSLTGGYGYTF. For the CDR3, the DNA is TGCGCCAGCAGCTCACTGACAGGGGGCTATGGCTACACCTTC.

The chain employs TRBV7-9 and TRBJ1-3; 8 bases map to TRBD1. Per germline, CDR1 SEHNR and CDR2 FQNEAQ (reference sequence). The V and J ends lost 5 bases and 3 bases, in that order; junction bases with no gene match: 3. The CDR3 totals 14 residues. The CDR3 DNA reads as TGTGCCAGCAGCCAAGGGACAGGTGGAAACACCATATATTTT. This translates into CASSQGTGGNTIYF.

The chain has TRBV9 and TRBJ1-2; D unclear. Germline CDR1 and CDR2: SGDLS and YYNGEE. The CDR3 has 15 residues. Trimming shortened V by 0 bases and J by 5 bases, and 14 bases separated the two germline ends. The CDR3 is CASSVEPGVGYGYTF. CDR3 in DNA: TGTGCCAGCAGCGTAGAGCCGGGAGTCGGGTATGGCTACACCTTC.

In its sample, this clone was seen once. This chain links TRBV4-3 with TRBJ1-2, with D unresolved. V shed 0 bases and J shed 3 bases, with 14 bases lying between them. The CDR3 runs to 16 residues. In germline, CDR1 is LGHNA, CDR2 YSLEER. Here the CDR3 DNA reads TGCGCCAGCAGCCAAGATTGGGCACCATGGGACTATGGCTACACCTTC. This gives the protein CASSQDWAPWDYGYTF.

The chain's CDR3 is CASSFAGSSGEQFF. DNA for the CDR3: TGTGCCAGCAGTTTCGCTGGGAGTTCTGGTGAGCAGTTCTTC. This chain uses TRBV28 with TRBJ2-1; TRBD2 might be the D (5 bases). In germline, CDR1 is MDHEN, CDR2 SYDVKM. The CDR3 totals 14 residues. V was pared by 3 bases and J by 9 bases, with 15 bases between.

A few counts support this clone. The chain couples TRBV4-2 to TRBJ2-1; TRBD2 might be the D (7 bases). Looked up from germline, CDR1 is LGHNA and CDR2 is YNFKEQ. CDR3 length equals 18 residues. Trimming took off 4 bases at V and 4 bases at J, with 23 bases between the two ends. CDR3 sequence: CASSPEGNAGATYNEQFF. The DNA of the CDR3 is TGTGCCAGCAGCCCTGAGGGTAACGCGGGGGCTACATACAATGAGCAGTTCTTC.

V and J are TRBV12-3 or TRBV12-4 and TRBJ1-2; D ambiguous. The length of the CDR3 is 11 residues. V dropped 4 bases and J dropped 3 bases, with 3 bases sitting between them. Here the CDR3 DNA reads TGTGCCAGCAGTTCTGACTATGGCTACACCTTC. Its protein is CASSSDYGYTF.

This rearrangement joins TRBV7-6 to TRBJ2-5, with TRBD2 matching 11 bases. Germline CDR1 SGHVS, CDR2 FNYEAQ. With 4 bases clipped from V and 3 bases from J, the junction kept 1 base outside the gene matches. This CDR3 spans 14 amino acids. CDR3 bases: TGTGCCAGCAGCTCACTAGCGGGGGAAGAGACCCAGTACTTC. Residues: CASSSLAGEETQYF.

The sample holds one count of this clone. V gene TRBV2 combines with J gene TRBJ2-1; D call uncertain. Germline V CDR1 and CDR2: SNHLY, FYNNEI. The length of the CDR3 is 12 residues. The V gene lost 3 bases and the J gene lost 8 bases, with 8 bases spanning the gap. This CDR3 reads CASSEWSDEQFF. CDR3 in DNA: TGTGCCAGCAGTGAGTGGAGCGATGAGCAGTTCTTC.

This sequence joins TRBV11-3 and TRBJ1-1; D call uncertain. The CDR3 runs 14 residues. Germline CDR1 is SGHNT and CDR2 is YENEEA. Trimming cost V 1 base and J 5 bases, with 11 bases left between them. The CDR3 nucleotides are TGTGCCAGCAGCTTAGCGGCAGGTGTTACTGAAGCTTTCTTT. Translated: CASSLAAGVTEAFF.

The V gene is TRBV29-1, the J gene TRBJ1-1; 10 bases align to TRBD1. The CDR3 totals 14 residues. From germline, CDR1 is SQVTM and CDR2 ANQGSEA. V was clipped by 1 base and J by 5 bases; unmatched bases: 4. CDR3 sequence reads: CSVEGGQGRTEAFF. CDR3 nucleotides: TGCAGCGTTGAAGGGGGACAGGGGAGGACTGAAGCTTTCTTT.

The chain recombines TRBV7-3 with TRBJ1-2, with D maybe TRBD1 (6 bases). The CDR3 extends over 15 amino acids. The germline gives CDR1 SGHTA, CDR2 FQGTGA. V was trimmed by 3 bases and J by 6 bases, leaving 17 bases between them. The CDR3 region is CASSLGQGLDNGYTF. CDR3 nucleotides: TGTGCCAGCAGCTTGGGTCAGGGGCTAGATAATGGCTACACCTTC.

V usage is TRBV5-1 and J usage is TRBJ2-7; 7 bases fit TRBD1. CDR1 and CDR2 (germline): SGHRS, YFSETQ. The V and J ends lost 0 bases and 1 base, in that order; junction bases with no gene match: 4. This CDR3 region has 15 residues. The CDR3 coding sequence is TGCGCCAGCAGCTTGGGGGGACAGCGTTCCTACGAGCAGTACTTC. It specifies CASSLGGQRSYEQYF.

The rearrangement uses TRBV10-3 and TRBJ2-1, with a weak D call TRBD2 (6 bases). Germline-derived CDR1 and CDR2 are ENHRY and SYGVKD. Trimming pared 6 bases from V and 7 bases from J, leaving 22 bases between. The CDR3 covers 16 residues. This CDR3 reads CAIRGDEGGVGNEQFF. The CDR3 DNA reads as TGTGCCATCAGGGGGGATGAGGGCGGGGTAGGGAATGAGCAGTTCTTC.

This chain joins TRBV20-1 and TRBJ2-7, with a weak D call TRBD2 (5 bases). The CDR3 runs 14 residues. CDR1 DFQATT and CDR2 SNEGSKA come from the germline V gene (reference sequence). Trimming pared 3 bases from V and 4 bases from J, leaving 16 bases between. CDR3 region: CSASRTPTKYEQYF. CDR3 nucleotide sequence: TGCAGTGCTAGTCGGACTCCTACCAAATACGAGCAGTACTTC.

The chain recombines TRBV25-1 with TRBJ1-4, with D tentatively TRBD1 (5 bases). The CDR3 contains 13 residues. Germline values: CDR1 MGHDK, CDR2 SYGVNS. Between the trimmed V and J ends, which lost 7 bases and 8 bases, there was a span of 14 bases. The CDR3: CASTEGSLEKLFF. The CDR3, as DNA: TGTGCCAGCACGGAGGGGAGTTTGGAAAAACTGTTTTTT.